These 22 T cell receptor beta chains came from one sample sequenced in a study of CD8 T cells in Susac syndrome. Reverse transcription of roughly 0.5 to 1 ug RNA was carried out with random hexamers. MiXCR, applied by TCRdb to the immunoSEQ multiplex PCR reads, yields one record per CDR3 protein. The sample carries about 250,000 distinct CDR3 sequences, around 93% recorded once. Sequences were obtained from CD4+ T cells from PBMCs. These receptors were taken from a human donor with multiple sclerosis.

The J gene is TRBJ2-1, the V gene TRBV29-1, with TRBD1 matching 10 bases. The CDR3 is 17 residues long. CDR1 is SQVTM and CDR2 is ANQGSEA in the germline V gene. Germline trimming cut 3 bases from V and 6 bases from J; bases unmatched to any gene: 14. CDR3 loop: CSVEDGDRDRGGNEQFF. The CDR3 DNA is TGCAGCGTTGAGGATGGTGATCGGGACAGGGGCGGCAATGAGCAGTTCTTC.

The chain joins TRBV30 to TRBJ2-1; D is uncertain. V lost 5 bases to trimming and J lost 0 bases, with 11 bases between them. There are 14 residues in the CDR3. Germline V gene data show CDR1 as GTSNPN and CDR2 as SVGIG (reference sequence). CDR3 amino acids: CAWEKGLSYNEQFF. The CDR3 nucleotides are TGTGCCTGGGAGAAGGGCCTCTCCTACAATGAGCAGTTCTTC.

V is TRBV9 and J is TRBJ1-1; possibly TRBD1 for D (6 bases). Germline lookup yields CDR1 SGDLS and CDR2 YYNGEE. The CDR3 contains 15 residues. Trimming left V 0 bases short and J 3 bases short, with 12 bases between. In DNA, the CDR3 is TGTGCCAGCAGCGTAGCACAGGGCGGGGACACTGAAGCTTTCTTT. This encodes CASSVAQGGDTEAFF.

V is TRBV20-1 and J is TRBJ1-1, with D perhaps matching TRBD1 (5 bases). CDR1 and CDR2 from the germline V gene are DFQATT and SNEGSKA (reference sequence). This CDR3 is built from 12 residues. V was cut by 5 bases and J by 4 bases, with 11 bases left in between. The CDR3 nucleotides read TGCAGTGCTCCCGAGAGGGGCACTGAAGCTTTCTTT. Translation: CSAPERGTEAFF.

The J gene is TRBJ2-1, the V gene TRBV12-3 or TRBV12-4; D tentatively fits TRBD1 or TRBD2 (5 bases each). CDR3 length: 13 amino acids. V gave up 5 bases and J gave up 7 bases, with 12 bases separating them. The CDR3 DNA reads as TGTGCCAGCAGTCCCGGGTGGGGGAATGAGCAGTTCTTC. Translated, it gives CASSPGWGNEQFF.

In its sample, this clonotype was seen once. The rearrangement uses TRBV4-1 and TRBJ1-5; a weak D match, TRBD1 (6 bases). CDR3 length: 15 amino acids. The germline V gene encodes CDR1 MGHRA and CDR2 YSYEKL. Trimming cost V 2 bases and J 4 bases, with 12 bases left between them. This CDR3 reads CASSQPGQRNQPQHF. CDR3 DNA sequence: TGCGCCAGCAGCCAACCGGGACAAAGAAATCAGCCCCAGCATTTT.

The rearrangement uses TRBV20-1 and TRBJ2-1, with 10 bases lining up with TRBD2. This CDR3 spans 16 amino acids. V dropped 1 base and J dropped 4; count of bases not matched to a gene: 7. Per germline, CDR1 DFQATT and CDR2 SNEGSKA (reference sequence). This chain's CDR3 is CSARVQREGLYNEQFF. Here the CDR3 DNA reads TGCAGTGCTAGAGTCCAGCGGGAGGGCCTTTACAATGAGCAGTTCTTC.

The V and J genes are TRBV6-5 and TRBJ2-2; 7 nucleotides match TRBD1. This CDR3 is 12 amino acids long. Trimming at V came to 5 bases and at J to 7 bases, leaving 1 base not matched to a gene. From germline, CDR1 is MNHEY and CDR2 SVGAGI. In nucleotides, the CDR3 is TGTGCCAGCAGTACAGGGGTCGGGGAGCTGTTTTTT. Protein product: CASSTGVGELFF.

The V call is TRBV4-1, the J call TRBJ1-2; no clear D. Trimming left V 1 base short and J 8 bases short, with 14 bases between. CDR1 and CDR2 (germline): MGHRA, YSYEKL. The CDR3 has 14 residues. The CDR3: CASSQVGAVGGYTF. In nucleotides, the CDR3 is TGCGCCAGCAGCCAAGTAGGTGCCGTGGGAGGCTACACCTTC.

The gene calls are TRBV7-8 and TRBJ1-5; a weak D match, TRBD1 (5 bases). Trimming pared 7 bases from V and 6 bases from J, leaving 16 bases between. Germline V lookup: CDR1 SGHVS, CDR2 FQNEAQ. The CDR3 contains 14 residues. The CDR3 nucleotides are TGTGCCAGCACCCCAGTCAGGGCGGCTCAGCCCCAGCATTTT. It is translated as CASTPVRAAQPQHF.

The chain joins TRBV6-1 to TRBJ2-3; 8 nucleotides line up with TRBD1. V lost 4 bases, J lost 0 bases, and 0 bases stayed unmatched. The germline CDR1 and CDR2 sequences are MNHNS and SASEGT. The CDR3 sequence is 14 residues long. CDR3 region: CASSGDRSTDTQYF. CDR3 DNA sequence: TGTGCCAGCAGTGGGGACAGGAGCACAGATACGCAGTATTTT.

The V call is TRBV24-1, the J call TRBJ1-5, with a weak D call TRBD1 (5 bases). The CDR3 has 14 residues. V was shortened by 6 bases and J by 5 bases, with 13 bases between the two germline ends. Germline V gene lookup returns CDR1 KGHDR and CDR2 SFDVKD. DNA for the CDR3: TGTGCCACCAGTAGTGAGGGGCTCGATCAGCCCCAGCATTTT. Its translation is CATSSEGLDQPQHF.

The chain recombines TRBV29-1 with TRBJ1-1, with TRBD1 matching 7 bases. The CDR3 has 12 residues. Germline values: CDR1 SQVTM, CDR2 ANQGSEA. V lost 2 bases and J lost 4; bases outside the gene matches: 1. This chain's CDR3 is CSVEQGGTEAFF. The CDR3 nucleotides are TGCAGCGTTGAACAGGGGGGCACTGAAGCTTTCTTT.

The chain joins TRBV5-1 to TRBJ1-5; 7 nucleotides align to TRBD1. V lost 0 bases, J lost 6 bases, and 6 bases stayed unmatched. Germline lookup yields CDR1 SGHRS and CDR2 YFSETQ. The CDR3 length is 15 residues. The DNA for the CDR3 is TGCGCCAGCAGCTTGGATTACAGGGGAAGTCAGCCCCAGCATTTT. Its translation: CASSLDYRGSQPQHF.

The chain combines TRBV23-1 with TRBJ1-5; D is ambiguous. TRBV23-1 is marked as an open reading frame, function uncertain. V shed 0 bases and J shed 0 bases, with 9 bases lying between them. The CDR3 is 16 residues long. The CDR3 region is CASSQSRQYSNQPQHF. CDR3 in DNA: TGCGCCAGCAGTCAATCGAGGCAGTATAGCAATCAGCCCCAGCATTTT.

The rearrangement joins TRBV29-1 to TRBJ2-1; 11 nucleotides line up with TRBD2. The ends lost 3 bases at V and 12 bases at J; junction bases unmatched: 13. In germline, CDR1 is SQVTM, CDR2 ANQGSEA. The CDR3 contains 15 residues. The CDR3 loop is CSVDPRLAGFSWQFF. CDR3 DNA sequence: TGCAGCGTTGACCCGAGACTAGCGGGATTTTCTTGGCAGTTCTTC.

The rearrangement links TRBV5-4 to TRBJ1-1, with D unresolved. CDR1 is SGHNT and CDR2 is YYREEE in the germline V gene (reference sequence). There are 13 residues in the CDR3. The V gene lost 4 bases and the J gene lost 3 bases, with 10 bases spanning the gap. The CDR3 here is CASSEIGYTEAFF. CDR3 in DNA: TGTGCCAGCAGCGAGATCGGTTACACTGAAGCTTTCTTT.

V and J are TRBV19 and TRBJ2-3; 9 bases agree with TRBD2. The germline gives CDR1 LNHDA, CDR2 SQIVND (reference sequence). The CDR3 has 13 residues. V lost 3 bases, J lost 9 bases, and 4 bases stayed unmatched. The CDR3 DNA follows: TGTGCCAGTAGTATCATGCGGGAGGGGACGCAGTATTTT. Amino acid sequence: CASSIMREGTQYF. The whole variable domain, filled in from reference TRBV19 and TRBJ2-3, reads DGGITQSPKYLFRKEGQNVTLSCEQNLNHDAMYWYRQDPGQGLRLIYYSQIVNDFQKGDIAEGYSVSREKKESFPLTVTSAQKNPTAFYLCASSIMREGTQYFGPGTRLTVL.

V is TRBV7-2 and J is TRBJ2-3, with D tentatively TRBD2 (5 bases). The CDR3 spans 16 residues. V shed 4 bases and J shed 0 bases, with 14 bases lying between them. Germline CDR1 SGHTA, CDR2 FQGNSA. DNA of the CDR3: TGTGCCAGCAGCTCCTTAGCGAGGATTAGCACAGATACGCAGTATTTT. This translates into CASSSLARISTDTQYF.

The chain carries TRBV30 and TRBJ1-1; no definite D call. V lost 3 bases and J 6 bases, leaving 14 bases between the germline ends. Germline V gene sequence: CDR1 GTSNPN, CDR2 SVGIG (reference sequence). The CDR3 totals 13 residues. The CDR3 DNA follows: TGTGCCTGGAGAAACAGTCTTAACGCTGAAGCTTTCTTT. Amino acids: CAWRNSLNAEAFF. The full variable domain, its missing parts supplied by reference TRBV30 and TRBJ1-1, is SQTIHQWPATLVQPVGSPLSLECTVEGTSNPNLYWYRQAAGRGLQLLFYSVGIGQISSEVPQNLSASRPQDRQFILSSKKLLLSDSGFYLCAWRNSLNAEAFFGQGTRLTVV.

The chain recombines TRBV6-2 or TRBV6-3 with TRBJ1-5; a weak D match, TRBD1 (5 bases). Trimming removed 3 bases at V and 0 bases at J, with 12 bases between. Germline assignment: CDR1 MNHEY and CDR2 SVGEGT. The length of the CDR3 is 16 residues. The CDR3 protein is CASSYSNRRSNQPQHF. CDR3 nucleotide sequence: TGTGCCAGCAGTTATTCGAACAGGCGTAGCAATCAGCCCCAGCATTTT.

This clonotype was picked up a small number of times. Compared with germline, one end of the junction differs, possibly owing to a read error. This chain uses TRBV6-1 with TRBJ2-7; D call uncertain. Germline V gene sequence: CDR1 MNHNS, CDR2 SASEGT. The CDR3 sequence is 15 residues long. The CDR3 sequence: CAISEFPDGIDEQYF. CDR3 sequence (DNA): TGTGCCATCAGTGAGTTCCCGGACGGAATCGACGAGCAGTACTTC.